The T cell receptor beta chain described here comes from a study of cytomegalovirus exposure and HLA in healthy donors. With regard to this clone: Its target is unknown.

With 60 Vbeta and 13 Jbeta primers, the PCR was carried out. Generated by immunoSEQ multiplex PCR, the TCRdb table keeps only in-frame clones and is missing some. The table has some 150,000 clones, 70% to 90% seen once; the top ten hold about 0.85%. Trimming removed 8 bases at V and 1 base at J, with 8 bases between. The length of the CDR3 is 12 residues. Germline assignment: CDR1 ENHRY and CDR2 SYGVKD. Points from the study as a whole: Investigators reported around 150 TCR beta chains as tied to cytomegalovirus. Later, TCR association rates were found to vary by HLA locus, highest for DRB1 and lowest for HLA-C. Within the data, a cluster of highly shared sequence variants was likely a sequencing artifact.

Sample: PBMCs. V usage is TRBV10-3 and J usage is TRBJ1-1; D is uncertain. This clonotype was sampled from a woman younger than 45 in good health and CMV-seronegative. The chain's CDR3 is CAIGHTNTEAFF. DNA for the CDR3: TGTGCCATCGGTCACACGAACACTGAAGCTTTCTTT.